This T cell receptor beta chain was identified in a study of chemoradiotherapy in HPV16-positive cancers. Findings and caveats of the study: Candidate HPV-specific clones and E7-related TCR motifs grew in tumor during treatment.

Libraries were prepared by immunoSEQ multiplex PCR; TCRdb keeps only in-frame clonotypes and omits some of them. The data show roughly 9,100 clones, with around 71% seen just once and 9.1% held by the top ten. As for this clone: The antigen is undetermined.

Trimming stripped 6 bases from V and 4 bases from J, with 13 bases between. The CDR3 totals 15 residues. Per the germline V gene, CDR1 is SGHVS and CDR2 is FQNEAQ. The rearrangement links TRBV7-8 to TRBJ2-6; the D gene could be TRBD1 or TRBD2 (6 bases each). The receptor was derived from a human donor with HPV-associated anogenital cancer. This sample was obtained from a patient who underwent chemoradiotherapy. Written as DNA, the CDR3 is TGTGCCAGCAGTCCGGGGGCAGCCGGGGCCAACGTCCTGACTTTC. Its translation: CASSPGAAGANVLTF.